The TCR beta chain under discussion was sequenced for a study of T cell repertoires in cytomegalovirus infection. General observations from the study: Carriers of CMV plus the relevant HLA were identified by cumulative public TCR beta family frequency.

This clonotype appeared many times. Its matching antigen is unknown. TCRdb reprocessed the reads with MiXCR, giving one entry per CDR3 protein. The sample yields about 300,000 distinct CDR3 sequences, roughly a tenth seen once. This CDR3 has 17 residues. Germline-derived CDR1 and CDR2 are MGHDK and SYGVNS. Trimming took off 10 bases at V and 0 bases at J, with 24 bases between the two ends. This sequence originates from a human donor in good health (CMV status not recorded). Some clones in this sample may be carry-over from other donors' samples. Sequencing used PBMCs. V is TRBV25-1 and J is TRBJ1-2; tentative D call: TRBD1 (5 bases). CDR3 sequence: CATSTENNLRSNYGYTF. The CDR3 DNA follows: TGTGCCACCTCGACAGAAAATAACTTACGATCTAACTATGGCTACACCTTC.